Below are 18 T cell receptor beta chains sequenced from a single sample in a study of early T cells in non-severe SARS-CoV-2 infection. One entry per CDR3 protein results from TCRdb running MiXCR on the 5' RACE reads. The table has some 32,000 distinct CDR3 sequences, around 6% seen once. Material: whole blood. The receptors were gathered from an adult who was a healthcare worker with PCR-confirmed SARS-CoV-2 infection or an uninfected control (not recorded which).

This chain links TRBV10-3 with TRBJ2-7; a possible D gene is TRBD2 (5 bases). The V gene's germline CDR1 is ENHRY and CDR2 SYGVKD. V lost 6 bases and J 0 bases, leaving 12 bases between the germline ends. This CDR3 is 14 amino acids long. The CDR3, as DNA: TGTGCCATCAGGTCTAGCTTGACCTCCTACGAGCAGTACTTC. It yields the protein CAIRSSLTSYEQYF.

The chain's CDR3 is CASSPLAEVSEQYF. The CDR3, as DNA: TGTGCCAGCAGTCCACTAGCGGAGGTTTCCGAGCAGTACTTC. This rearrangement joins TRBV12-3 or TRBV12-4 to TRBJ2-7, with 8 bases lining up with TRBD2. V gave up 5 bases and J gave up 6 bases; unmatched junction bases: 9. The CDR3 loop spans 14 amino acids.

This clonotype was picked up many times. The CDR3 coding sequence is TGTGCCAGCAGCTTTACCCAAGCGGCCAACGTCCTGACTTTC. Its protein is CASSFTQAANVLTF. V usage is TRBV5-4 and J usage is TRBJ2-6; no clear D. V shed 2 bases and J shed 6 bases, with 9 bases lying between them. Germline V gene lookup returns CDR1 SGHNT and CDR2 YYREEE (reference sequence). This CDR3 has 14 amino acids.

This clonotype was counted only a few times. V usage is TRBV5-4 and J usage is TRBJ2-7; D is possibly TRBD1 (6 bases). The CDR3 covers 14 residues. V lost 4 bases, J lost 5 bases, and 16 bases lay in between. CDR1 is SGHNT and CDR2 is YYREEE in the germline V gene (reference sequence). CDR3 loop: CASSPGHSIDEQYF. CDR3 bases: TGTGCCAGCAGCCCGGGACACTCGATCGACGAGCAGTACTTC.

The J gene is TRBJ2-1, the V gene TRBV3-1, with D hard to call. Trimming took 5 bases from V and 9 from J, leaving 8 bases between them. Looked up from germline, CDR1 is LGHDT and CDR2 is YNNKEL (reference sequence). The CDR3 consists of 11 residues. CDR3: CASSGHSEQFF. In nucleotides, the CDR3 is TGTGCCAGCAGCGGCCATTCTGAGCAGTTCTTC.

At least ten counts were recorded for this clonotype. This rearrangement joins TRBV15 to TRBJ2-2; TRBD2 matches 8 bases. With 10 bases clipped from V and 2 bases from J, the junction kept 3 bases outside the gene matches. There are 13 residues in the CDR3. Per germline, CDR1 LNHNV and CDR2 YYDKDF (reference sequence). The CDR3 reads CAIRTSNTGELFF. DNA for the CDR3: TGTGCCATTAGGACTAGCAACACCGGGGAGCTGTTTTTT. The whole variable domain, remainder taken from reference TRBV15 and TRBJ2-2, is DAMVIQNPRYQVTQFGKPVTLSCSQTLNHNVMYWYQQKSSQAPKLLFHYYDKDFNNEADTPDNFQSRRPNTSFCFLDIRSPGLGDTAMYLCAIRTSNTGELFFGEGSRLTVL.

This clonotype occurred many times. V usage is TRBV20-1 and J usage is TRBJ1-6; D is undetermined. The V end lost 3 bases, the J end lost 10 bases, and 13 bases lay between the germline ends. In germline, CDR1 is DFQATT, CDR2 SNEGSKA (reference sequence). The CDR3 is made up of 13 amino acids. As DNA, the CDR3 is TGCAGTGCTAGGGACCCTAGCTACTCACCCCTCCACTTT. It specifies CSARDPSYSPLHF.

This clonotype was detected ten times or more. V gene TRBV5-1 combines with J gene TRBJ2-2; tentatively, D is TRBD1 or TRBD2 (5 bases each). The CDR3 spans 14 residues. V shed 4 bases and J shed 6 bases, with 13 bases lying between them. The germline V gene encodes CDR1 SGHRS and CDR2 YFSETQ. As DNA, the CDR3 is TGCGCCAGCAGCGTAGCGAAAGGGGCCGGGGAGCTGTTTTTT. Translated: CASSVAKGAGELFF.

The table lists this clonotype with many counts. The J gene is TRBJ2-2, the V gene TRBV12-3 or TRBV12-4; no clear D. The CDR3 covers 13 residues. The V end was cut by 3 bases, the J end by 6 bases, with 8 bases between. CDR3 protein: CASSFPSPGELFF. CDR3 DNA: TGTGCCAGCAGTTTCCCCTCGCCCGGGGAGCTGTTTTTT.

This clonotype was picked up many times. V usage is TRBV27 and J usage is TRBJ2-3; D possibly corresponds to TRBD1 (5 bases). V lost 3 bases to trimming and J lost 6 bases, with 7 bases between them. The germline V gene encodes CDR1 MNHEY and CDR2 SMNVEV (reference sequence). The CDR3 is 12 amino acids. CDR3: CASSFAGDTQYF. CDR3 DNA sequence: TGTGCCAGCAGTTTCGCAGGGGATACGCAGTATTTT.

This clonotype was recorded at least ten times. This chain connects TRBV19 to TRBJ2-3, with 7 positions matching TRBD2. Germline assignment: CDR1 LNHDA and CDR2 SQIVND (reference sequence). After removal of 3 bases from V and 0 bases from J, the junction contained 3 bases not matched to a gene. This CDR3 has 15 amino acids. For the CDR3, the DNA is TGTGCCAGTAGTATCCTAGCGGCTAGCACAGATACGCAGTATTTT. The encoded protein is CASSILAASTDTQYF.

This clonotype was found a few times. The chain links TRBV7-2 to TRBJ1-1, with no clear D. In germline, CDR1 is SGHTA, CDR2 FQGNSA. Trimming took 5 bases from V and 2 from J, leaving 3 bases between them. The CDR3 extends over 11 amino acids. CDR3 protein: CASSLNTEAFF. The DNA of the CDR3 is TGTGCCAGCAGCCTTAACACTGAAGCTTTCTTT.

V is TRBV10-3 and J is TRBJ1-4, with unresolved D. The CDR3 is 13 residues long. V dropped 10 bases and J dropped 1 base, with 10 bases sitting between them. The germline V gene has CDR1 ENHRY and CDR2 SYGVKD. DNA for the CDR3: TGTGCCACCCGGTGGAAAACTAATGAAAAACTGTTTTTT. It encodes CATRWKTNEKLFF.

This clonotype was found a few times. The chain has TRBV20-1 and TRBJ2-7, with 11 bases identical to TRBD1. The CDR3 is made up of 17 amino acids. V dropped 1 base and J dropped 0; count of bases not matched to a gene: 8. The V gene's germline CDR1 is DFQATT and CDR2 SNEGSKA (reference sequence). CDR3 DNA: TGCAGTGCTAGAGCGCCCACCGGGACAGGGGGCTCCTACGAGCAGTACTTC. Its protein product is CSARAPTGTGGSYEQYF.

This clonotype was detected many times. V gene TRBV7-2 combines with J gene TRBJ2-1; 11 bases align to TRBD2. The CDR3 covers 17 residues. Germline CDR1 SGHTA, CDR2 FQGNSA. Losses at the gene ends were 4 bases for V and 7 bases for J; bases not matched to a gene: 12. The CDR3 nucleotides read TGTGCCAGCAGCTCCGCTAAACTAGCGGGAGCCAGGAATGAGCAGTTCTTC. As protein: CASSSAKLAGARNEQFF.

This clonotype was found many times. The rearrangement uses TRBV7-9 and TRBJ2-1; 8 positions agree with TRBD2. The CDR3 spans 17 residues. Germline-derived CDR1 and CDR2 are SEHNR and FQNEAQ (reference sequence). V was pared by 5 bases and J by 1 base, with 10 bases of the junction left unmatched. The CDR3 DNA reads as TGTGCCAGCAGCACCGGTAGCGGGATCCGTTCCTACAATGAGCAGTTCTTC. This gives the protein CASSTGSGIRSYNEQFF.

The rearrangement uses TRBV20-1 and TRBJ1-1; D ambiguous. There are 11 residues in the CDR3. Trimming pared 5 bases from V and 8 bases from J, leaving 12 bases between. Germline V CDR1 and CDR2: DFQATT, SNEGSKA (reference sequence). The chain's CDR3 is CSALRAPEAFF. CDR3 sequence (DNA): TGCAGTGCTTTAAGGGCACCCGAAGCTTTCTTT.

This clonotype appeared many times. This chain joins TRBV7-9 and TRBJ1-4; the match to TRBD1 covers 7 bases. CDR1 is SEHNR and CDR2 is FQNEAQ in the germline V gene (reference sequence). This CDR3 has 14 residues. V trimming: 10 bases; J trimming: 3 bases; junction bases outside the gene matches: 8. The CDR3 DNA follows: TGTGCCACCGGCGGGACAGCGGCTAATGAAAAACTGTTTTTT. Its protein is CATGGTAANEKLFF.